This passage covers 9 T cell receptor beta chains from one sample sequenced in a study of cytomegalovirus exposure and HLA in healthy donors. Sequencing was performed with immunoSEQ multiplex PCR; in TCRdb, only in-frame clones are kept and a portion is missing. In the table there are some 86,000 clones, 93% of which are singletons. The sample comprised PBMCs. All receptors come from a woman aged 25-40 years in good health and CMV-seronegative.

V gene TRBV27 combines with J gene TRBJ2-5; TRBD1 is a possible D gene (6 bases). This CDR3 contains 15 residues. Trimming took 0 bases from V and 2 from J, leaving 10 bases between them. Germline assignment: CDR1 MNHEY and CDR2 SMNVEV (reference sequence). The CDR3 nucleotides are TGTGCCAGCAGTTTATCGGACAGCGATCAAGAGACCCAGTACTTC. Its translation: CASSLSDSDQETQYF.

The chain carries TRBV9 and TRBJ2-2; 9 bases fit TRBD1. Germline assignment: CDR1 SGDLS and CDR2 YYNGEE. The junction had 10 bases not matched to a gene; V was cut back by 4 bases and J by 6 bases. The CDR3 contains 16 residues. DNA of the CDR3: TGTGCCAGCAGCAGGTTGACAGGGGGTAACGCCGGGGAGCTGTTTTTT. Protein product: CASSRLTGGNAGELFF.

The chain uses TRBV5-1 and TRBJ2-1, with TRBD1 matching 10 bases. V was clipped by 10 bases and J by 1 base; unmatched bases: 5. The germline gives CDR1 SGHRS, CDR2 YFSETQ. The CDR3 runs to 14 residues. In DNA, the CDR3 is TGCGCCGGGGACAGGGGCCTATCCTACAATGAGCAGTTCTTC. Its translation: CAGDRGLSYNEQFF.

The rearrangement joins TRBV28 to TRBJ1-1; D is possibly TRBD1 (5 bases). CDR3 length: 14 residues. Germline V gives CDR1 MDHEN, CDR2 SYDVKM. Trimming removed 7 bases from V and 4 bases from J, with 16 bases in between. Written as DNA, the CDR3 is TGTGCCAGCATAACGCGGCAGGGTTCCACTGAAGCTTTCTTT. Translation: CASITRQGSTEAFF.

The rearrangement joins TRBV7-8 to TRBJ1-1; D unresolved. With 5 bases removed from V and 3 bases from J, the gap between germline ends came to 13 bases. Germline V lookup: CDR1 SGHVS, CDR2 FQNEAQ. The CDR3 spans 14 residues. The CDR3 loop is CASSPPGSDTEAFF. In DNA, the CDR3 is TGTGCCAGCAGCCCTCCAGGTTCGGACACTGAAGCTTTCTTT.

The chain recombines TRBV9 with TRBJ2-1; 9 bases map to TRBD2. The CDR3 loop spans 15 amino acids. CDR1 is SGDLS and CDR2 is YYNGEE in the germline V gene. V dropped 4 bases and J dropped 0; count of bases not matched to a gene: 2. The CDR3 protein is CASSPSGNSYNEQFF. Here the CDR3 DNA reads TGTGCCAGCAGCCCTAGCGGGAACTCCTACAATGAGCAGTTCTTC.

The J gene is TRBJ1-2, the V gene TRBV6-6; 7 bases align to TRBD1. This CDR3 spans 15 amino acids. V trimming: 2 bases; J trimming: 2 bases; junction bases outside the gene matches: 5. Germline assignment: CDR1 MNHNY and CDR2 SVGAGI (reference sequence). CDR3 DNA sequence: TGTGCCAGCAGTTACACCCTGGACAGGAACTATGGCTACACCTTC. As protein: CASSYTLDRNYGYTF.

The gene calls are TRBV9 and TRBJ2-3; the match to TRBD2 covers 10 bases. After removal of 1 base from V and 6 bases from J, the junction contained 5 bases not matched to a gene. The V gene's germline CDR1 is SGDLS and CDR2 YYNGEE. CDR3 length: 15 amino acids. CDR3 coding DNA: TGTGCCAGCAGCGTACTAGCGGGGGATCGGGATACGCAGTATTTT. It codes for CASSVLAGDRDTQYF.

The chain recombines TRBV30 with TRBJ2-7; possible D gene TRBD2, 6 bases. The CDR3 consists of 16 residues. CDR1 is GTSNPN and CDR2 is SVGIG in the germline V gene (reference sequence). V lost 5 bases and J lost 1, with 21 bases in between. CDR3 DNA: TGTGCCTGGGGGAGGACCCAGGGTATGGATTCCTACGAGCAGTACTTC. This gives the protein CAWGRTQGMDSYEQYF.